These 14 T cell receptor beta chains were sequenced from one sample in a study of blood T cells in healthy people across ages. Next came a second PCR, run for about 7 to 12 cycles, which used a sample-barcoded 5' primer along with a J-beta primer mix. TCRdb fed the 5' RACE reads into MiXCR, producing one record per CDR3 protein. The table includes 550,000 to 600,000 distinct CDR3 sequences, around 48% detected once. Input material: blood. These receptors were obtained from a man at least 80 years old in good health.

J is TRBJ2-5 and V is TRBV10-3; D is unresolved. Germline CDR1 is ENHRY and CDR2 is SYGVKD. V lost 0 bases to trimming and J lost 7 bases, with 9 bases between them. The CDR3 length is 13 residues. The CDR3 DNA reads as TGTGCCATCAGTGAGTCCGGCAGAGGGACCCAGTACTTC. This codes for CAISESGRGTQYF.

In its sample, this clonotype was seen a few times. The rearrangement uses TRBV20-1 and TRBJ2-1; TRBD2 matches at 9 bases. Trimming removed 5 bases from V and 7 bases from J; junction bases left unmatched: 9. CDR1 is DFQATT, CDR2 SNEGSKA, per germline (reference sequence). The CDR3 is 14 residues long. CDR3 in DNA: TGCAGTGCTCCCTGGGGTAGCGGGAGTAATGAGCAGTTCTTC. It specifies CSAPWGSGSNEQFF.

This clonotype was observed at least ten times. This chain links TRBV7-2 with TRBJ2-1; 16 nucleotides align to TRBD2. The CDR3 loop spans 20 amino acids. With V trimmed by 2 bases and J by 7 bases, 14 bases remained unmatched. Germline V lookup: CDR1 SGHTA, CDR2 FQGNSA. The CDR3 loop is CASSLPPGTSGGAIRNEQFF. CDR3 nucleotides: TGTGCCAGCAGCTTACCCCCCGGGACTAGCGGGGGGGCCATTAGAAATGAGCAGTTCTTC.

The V call is TRBV30, the J call TRBJ2-6; D unclear. Between the trimmed V and J ends, which lost 2 bases and 0 bases, there was a span of 5 bases. CDR3 length: 14 residues. Germline V gene sequence: CDR1 GTSNPN, CDR2 SVGIG (reference sequence). The CDR3 loop is CAWSLYSGANVLTF. The CDR3 DNA reads as TGTGCCTGGAGTCTATACTCTGGGGCCAACGTCCTGACTTTC.

The chain joins TRBV6-2 or TRBV6-3 to TRBJ2-3; D remains unclear. CDR1 and CDR2 from the germline V gene are MNHEY and SVGEGT. The CDR3 contains 13 residues. V lost 7 bases, J lost 1 base, and 9 bases lay in between. CDR3 sequence: CASKKRGTDTQYF. Written as DNA, the CDR3 is TGTGCCAGCAAGAAAAGAGGCACAGATACGCAGTATTTT.

This chain connects TRBV18 to TRBJ2-7; D is perhaps TRBD1 (7 bases). The J call is uncertain, as TRBJ2-5 better fits the DNA end. The CDR3 is made up of 15 amino acids. Germline loops: CDR1 KGHSH, CDR2 LQKENI. CDR3 sequence reads: CASSPLTGTGETQYF. CDR3 bases: TGTGCCAGCTCACCACTGACAGGGACTGGAGAGACCCAGTACTTC.

The gene calls are TRBV24-1 and TRBJ2-1; 9 positions agree with TRBD2. V was pared by 3 bases and J by 10 bases, with 12 bases of the junction left unmatched. The germline V gene has CDR1 KGHDR and CDR2 SFDVKD. CDR3 length equals 16 residues. The CDR3, as DNA: TGTGCCACCAGTGATCCCCCCCTAGCGGGGTCCAACGAGCAGTTCTTC. Its translation: CATSDPPLAGSNEQFF.

This clonotype was seen more than once but under ten times. This CDR3 is CSARTSPDRGLGYTF. In DNA, the CDR3 is TGCAGTGCTAGAACTAGCCCGGACAGGGGGCTCGGCTACACCTTC. The chain uses TRBV20-1 and TRBJ1-2, with TRBD1 identical over 11 bases. The J segment lost 8 bases and the V segment lost 2 bases, leaving 10 bases of the junction unmatched. Germline assignment: CDR1 DFQATT and CDR2 SNEGSKA (reference sequence). This CDR3 is built from 15 residues.

The V and J genes are TRBV30 and TRBJ2-3, with D uncertain. The V and J ends lost 2 bases and 5 bases respectively, with 8 bases between them. The CDR3 is 12 amino acids. The germline V gene has CDR1 GTSNPN and CDR2 SVGIG (reference sequence). The CDR3 DNA reads as TGTGCCTGGAGTACCCCCGGAGATACGCAGTATTTT. Translating it yields CAWSTPGDTQYF.

At least ten counts were recorded for this clonotype. The chain recombines TRBV27 with TRBJ1-5, with 9 bases identical to TRBD1. Germline V CDR1 and CDR2: MNHEY, SMNVEV (reference sequence). The V and J ends lost 5 bases and 6 bases, in that order; junction bases with no gene match: 8. The CDR3 has 15 amino acids. CDR3 sequence reads: CASSPGTGIGQPQHF. CDR3 nucleotides: TGTGCCAGCAGTCCCGGGACAGGGATCGGTCAGCCCCAGCATTTT.

The chain links TRBV6-6 to TRBJ1-4, with 9 bases fitting TRBD1. The germline V gene has CDR1 MNHNY and CDR2 SVGAGI (reference sequence). CDR3 length: 15 amino acids. V lost 5 bases to trimming and J lost 10 bases; unmatched junction nucleotides: 11. CDR3 amino acids: CASSGVDRGLGKLFF. The CDR3 region has the DNA TGTGCCAGCAGTGGCGTGGACAGGGGATTAGGAAAACTGTTTTTT.

Concerning this clonotype itself: It is unclear where the CDR3 begins or ends on the DNA, so no DNA is shown, and the CDR3 is as TCRdb lists it. The rearrangement uses TRBV21-1 and TRBJ2-7; the table's D call, TRBD1, has no DNA check behind it. TRBV21-1 is annotated as a pseudogene. Including both end residues, the CDR3 is 18 amino acids long. The CDR3 loop is CASSKGVGQGSCWETQYF.

This clonotype was recorded only once. J is TRBJ2-7 and V is TRBV20-1; 7 nucleotides align to TRBD1. Judging by the DNA end, TRBJ2-5 fits better; the J call may be wrong. CDR1 and CDR2 from the germline V gene are DFQATT and SNEGSKA (reference sequence). The length of the CDR3 is 14 residues. Here the CDR3 reads CSARNRGVSETQYF. The CDR3 DNA follows: TGCAGTGCTAGAAACAGGGGTGTGAGTGAGACCCAGTACTTC.

V usage is TRBV12-3 or TRBV12-4 and J usage is TRBJ2-7; D unclear. There are 10 residues in the CDR3. Trimming pared 3 bases from V and 9 bases from J, leaving 6 bases between. CDR3 amino acids: CASSFGRQYF. In nucleotides, the CDR3 is TGTGCCAGCAGTTTCGGCAGGCAGTACTTC.